The 28 T cell receptor beta chains reported below all come from one sample, sequenced in a study of blood T cell repertoires in COVID-19. Only in-frame clones appear in the TCRdb table, and some are missing; sequencing was by immunoSEQ multiplex PCR. The sample shows some 140,000 clones, around 79% of them seen only once. Input material: peripheral blood. The receptors originated from an elderly man with acute or convalescent COVID-19.

This chain joins TRBV10-2 and TRBJ2-7; 8 nucleotides align to TRBD1. This CDR3 contains 14 residues. V shed 8 bases, J shed 2 bases, and the junction held 8 bases outside the gene matches. Germline loops: CDR1 WSHSY, CDR2 SAAADI. CDR3 sequence reads: CASYRGQGTYEQYF. The CDR3 region has the DNA TGCGCCAGCTACCGCGGACAGGGCACCTACGAGCAGTACTTC.

V gene TRBV3-1 (or the pseudogene TRBV3-2) combines with J gene TRBJ2-7, with TRBD2 as a possible D gene (6 bases). Trimming took off 1 base at V and 6 bases at J, with 10 bases between the two ends. CDR1 and CDR2 (germline): LGHDT, YNNKEL (reference sequence). The CDR3 is 13 residues long. CDR3 in amino acids: CASSQVMGLEQYF. CDR3 in DNA: TGTGCCAGCAGCCAAGTCATGGGACTCGAGCAGTACTTC.

The CDR3 DNA follows: TGTGCCAGCAGTCACCGGGACAGACCCCTGGGGGAGCAGTACTTC. Its protein product is CASSHRDRPLGEQYF. V is TRBV28 and J is TRBJ2-7; 7 bases agree with TRBD1. V shed 5 bases, J shed 7 bases, and the junction held 14 bases outside the gene matches. Germline V gene sequence: CDR1 MDHEN, CDR2 SYDVKM. The CDR3 is 15 residues long.

V and J are TRBV2 and TRBJ2-3; D is perhaps TRBD1 (5 bases). CDR1 is SNHLY, CDR2 FYNNEI, per germline. V lost 1 base and J lost 6, with 11 bases in between. CDR3 length: 14 residues. This CDR3 is CASSEGQGRDTQYF. For the CDR3, the DNA is TGTGCCAGCAGTGAAGGGCAGGGTCGGGATACGCAGTATTTT.

The chain employs TRBV27 and TRBJ2-7, with unresolved D. CDR1 and CDR2 from the germline V gene are MNHEY and SMNVEV (reference sequence). The CDR3 totals 13 residues. V lost 5 bases, J lost 1 base, and 9 bases lay in between. The CDR3 DNA is TGTGCCAGCAGTAGAGAAATTTCCTACGAGCAGTACTTC. As protein: CASSREISYEQYF.

The genes are TRBV5-5 and TRBJ1-1; D possibly corresponds to TRBD1 (5 bases). Germline lookup yields CDR1 SGHKS and CDR2 YYEKEE (reference sequence). The ends were cut back, 0 bases at V and 7 bases at J, with 10 bases in the middle. The CDR3 contains 13 residues. CDR3 DNA sequence: TGTGCCAGCAGCTTGGCCGGGGGGAGTGAAGCTTTCTTT. It codes for CASSLAGGSEAFF. The full variable domain, completed using reference TRBV5-5 and TRBJ1-1, is DAGVTQSPTHLIKTRGQQVTLRCSPISGHKSVSWYQQVLGQGPQFIFQYYEKEERGRGNFPDRFSARQFPNYSSELNVNALLLGDSALYLCASSLAGGSEAFFGQGTRLTVV.

The V call is TRBV19, the J call TRBJ1-2; 8 nucleotides align to TRBD1. CDR3 length: 16 amino acids. The V and J ends lost 4 bases and 4 bases, in that order; junction bases with no gene match: 11. The germline gives CDR1 LNHDA, CDR2 SQIVND (reference sequence). The CDR3 nucleotides read TGTGCCAGTAGTAGATACCCTGGGACAGGAAGCTATGGCTACACCTTC. This codes for CASSRYPGTGSYGYTF.

This clone was counted only a few times. The junction departs from germline at one end; a sequencing error may be responsible. The chain couples TRBV6-2 or TRBV6-3 to TRBJ1-1; D is undetermined. The CDR3 is 13 residues long. Germline loops: CDR1 MNHEY, CDR2 SVGEGT. The CDR3 reads CASSYSIQRLRNF. The DNA for the CDR3 is TGTGCCAGCAGTTACTCAATTCAGCGGCTTCGTAACTTT.

The chain joins TRBV7-2 to TRBJ2-2; maybe TRBD2 (6 bases). Deletions cut 3 bases from V and 2 bases from J, with 19 bases between. The CDR3 extends over 18 amino acids. CDR1 SGHTA and CDR2 FQGNSA come from the germline V gene. DNA for the CDR3: TGTGCCAGCAGCTTGGGTCCGAGCGGGCGGGCTAACACCGGGGAGCTGTTTTTT. Its translation is CASSLGPSGRANTGELFF.

The rearrangement joins TRBV6-5 to TRBJ2-2; no clear D gene. CDR3 length: 14 amino acids. The V gene lost 2 bases and the J gene lost 7 bases, with 11 bases spanning the gap. Germline lookup yields CDR1 MNHEY and CDR2 SVGAGI. The CDR3 is CASSYTLLVGELFF. In nucleotides, the CDR3 is TGTGCCAGCAGTTACACCCTATTAGTCGGGGAGCTGTTTTTT.

Turning to this clone: This same CDR3 is encoded by further DNA sequences in the sample. The chain carries TRBV28 and TRBJ1-5; a weak D match, TRBD1 (5 bases). Trimming took 5 bases from V and 0 from J, leaving 5 bases between them. The CDR3 covers 13 residues. Germline V gene sequence: CDR1 MDHEN, CDR2 SYDVKM. This chain's CDR3 is CASSDSSNQPQHF. The CDR3 bases are TGTGCCAGCAGTGACAGTAGCAATCAGCCCCAGCATTTT.

V usage is TRBV24-1 and J usage is TRBJ2-5, with TRBD2 identical over 7 bases. The CDR3 extends over 15 amino acids. Germline values: CDR1 KGHDR, CDR2 SFDVKD. V shed 3 bases, J shed 4 bases, and the junction held 7 bases outside the gene matches. This CDR3 is CATSDPGTKGETQYF. The CDR3 DNA reads as TGTGCCACCAGTGATCCCGGGACTAAGGGAGAGACCCAGTACTTC.

In DNA, the CDR3 is TGTGCCAGCAGGGGACAGGGTGCAGATACGCAGTATTTT. Residues: CASRGQGADTQYF. This chain joins TRBV3-1 (or the pseudogene TRBV3-2) and TRBJ2-3, with 9 bases identical to TRBD1. The CDR3 sequence is 13 residues long. The J segment lost 4 bases and the V segment lost 6 bases, leaving 2 bases of the junction unmatched. The germline gives CDR1 LGHDT, CDR2 YNNKEL (reference sequence).

V usage is TRBV11-3 and J usage is TRBJ2-2; 8 bases line up with TRBD2. Per the germline V gene, CDR1 is SGHNT and CDR2 is YENEEA. CDR3 length: 15 amino acids. V was clipped by 4 bases and J by 5 bases; unmatched bases: 6. The DNA of the CDR3 is TGTGCCAGCAGCTCCGGGGGGGCCCATACCGGGGAGCTGTTTTTT. Its protein is CASSSGGAHTGELFF.

This chain connects TRBV2 to TRBJ2-3, with a tentative D call TRBD2 (5 bases). This CDR3 spans 12 amino acids. Germline V gene sequence: CDR1 SNHLY, CDR2 FYNNEI. Between the trimmed V and J ends, which lost 8 bases and 4 bases, there was a span of 10 bases. CDR3 sequence (DNA): TGTGCCAGCCTAGCCGTAGCAGATACGCAGTATTTT. Amino acid sequence: CASLAVADTQYF.

The rearrangement joins TRBV27 to TRBJ1-5; D ambiguous. Germline V gives CDR1 MNHEY, CDR2 SMNVEV (reference sequence). The CDR3 covers 13 residues. Trimming shortened V by 3 bases and J by 0 bases, and 3 bases separated the two germline ends. The CDR3: CASSFLSNQPQHF. The CDR3 bases are TGTGCCAGCAGTTTTCTTAGCAATCAGCCCCAGCATTTT.

The rearrangement links TRBV9 to TRBJ2-2; 7 bases agree with TRBD1. The length of the CDR3 is 13 residues. Germline lookup yields CDR1 SGDLS and CDR2 YYNGEE. J lost 5 bases, V lost 5 bases, and 3 bases had no gene match. CDR3 DNA sequence: TGTGCCAGCAGACAGGGGTGGACCGGGGAGCTGTTTTTT. Translation gives CASRQGWTGELFF.

CDR3 in amino acids: CASFPIPGQGQNTEAFF. Here the CDR3 DNA reads TGTGCCAGCTTTCCAATACCGGGACAGGGACAAAACACTGAAGCTTTCTTT. The chain has TRBV28 and TRBJ1-1; 9 bases align to TRBD1. From germline, CDR1 is MDHEN and CDR2 SYDVKM. The CDR3 spans 17 residues. The ends lost 8 bases at V and 2 bases at J; junction bases unmatched: 15.

V usage is TRBV18 and J usage is TRBJ2-5; possible D gene TRBD2, 5 bases. The CDR3 is 15 residues long. Germline loops: CDR1 KGHSH, CDR2 LQKENI. Trimming took off 6 bases at V and 6 bases at J, with 20 bases between the two ends. In DNA form, the CDR3 reads TGTGCCAGCTCCGCCGAGGAGCTGCGGGTACAGACCCAGTACTTC. Translated: CASSAEELRVQTQYF. Complete variable domain (other parts from reference TRBV18 and TRBJ2-5): NAGVMQNPRHLVRRRGQEARLRCSPMKGHSHVYWYRQLPEEGLKFMVYLQKENIIDESGMPKERFSAEFPKEGPSILRIQQVVRGDSAAYFCASSAEELRVQTQYFGPGTRLLVL.

The rearrangement joins TRBV30 to TRBJ2-2; 9 bases fit TRBD1. This CDR3 is built from 15 residues. The V segment lost 0 bases and the J segment 6 bases; nucleotides outside the gene matches: 5. Germline V gene sequence: CDR1 GTSNPN, CDR2 SVGIG (reference sequence). CDR3 sequence (DNA): TGTGCCTGGAGTGTACGGGACAGGGTTGCCGGGGAGCTGTTTTTT. It is translated as CAWSVRDRVAGELFF.

The chain recombines TRBV6-5 with TRBJ2-3; 9 nucleotides align to TRBD2. V dropped 6 bases and J dropped 1; count of bases not matched to a gene: 5. CDR1 and CDR2 from the germline V gene are MNHEY and SVGAGI. The CDR3 runs 15 residues. The CDR3: CASRPASGGTDTQYF. The CDR3 DNA follows: TGTGCCAGCAGACCCGCTAGCGGGGGCACAGATACGCAGTATTTT.

The chain links TRBV18 to TRBJ2-2; the match to TRBD1 covers 7 bases. The V and J ends lost 3 bases and 4 bases, in that order; junction bases with no gene match: 8. The CDR3 covers 16 residues. Per germline, CDR1 KGHSH and CDR2 LQKENI. The CDR3 here is CASSPRDRVGTGELFF. The CDR3 coding sequence is TGTGCCAGCTCACCGAGAGACAGGGTCGGCACCGGGGAGCTGTTTTTT. Drawing the rest from reference TRBV18 and TRBJ2-2, the complete variable domain is NAGVMQNPRHLVRRRGQEARLRCSPMKGHSHVYWYRQLPEEGLKFMVYLQKENIIDESGMPKERFSAEFPKEGPSILRIQQVVRGDSAAYFCASSPRDRVGTGELFFGEGSRLTVL.

The rearrangement uses TRBV7-8 and TRBJ2-7, with a possible D match to TRBD2 (6 bases). Trimming removed 5 bases from V and 1 base from J, with 12 bases in between. The CDR3 covers 14 residues. The germline gives CDR1 SGHVS, CDR2 FQNEAQ. The CDR3 is CASSLGLGSYEQYF. The CDR3 DNA follows: TGTGCCAGCAGCCTGGGACTCGGGTCCTACGAGCAGTACTTC.

The chain carries TRBV19 and TRBJ2-3; TRBD1 matches 8 bases. The CDR3 is 19 amino acids. The germline gives CDR1 LNHDA, CDR2 SQIVND (reference sequence). Trimming took 4 bases from V and 5 from J; bases not matched to a gene: 20. CDR3 nucleotides: TGTGCCAGTAGTACGACGACCCCTATGACAGGGGAAAAGGGAGATACGCAGTATTTT. Translation gives CASSTTTPMTGEKGDTQYF.

The rearrangement links TRBV20-1 to TRBJ1-2; possible D gene TRBD1, 5 bases. Between the trimmed V and J ends, which lost 3 bases and 4 bases, there was a span of 12 bases. This CDR3 has 13 residues. Germline assignment: CDR1 DFQATT and CDR2 SNEGSKA (reference sequence). Written as DNA, the CDR3 is TGCAGTGCTAGTGGGGGGGGTAGCTATGGCTACACCTTC. Translated: CSASGGGSYGYTF.

This sequence joins TRBV6-6 and TRBJ1-2; maybe TRBD1 (6 bases). The CDR3 is 13 amino acids. Per germline, CDR1 MNHNY and CDR2 SVGAGI (reference sequence). V gave up 4 bases and J gave up 7 bases, with 13 bases separating them. The CDR3 is CASSSSQGSGYTF. In nucleotides, the CDR3 is TGTGCCAGCAGTTCCAGTCAGGGGTCTGGCTACACCTTC.

The V call is TRBV19, the J call TRBJ2-7; no clear D. The length of the CDR3 is 12 residues. CDR1 LNHDA and CDR2 SQIVND come from the germline V gene (reference sequence). Trimming cost V 2 bases and J 2 bases, with 4 bases left between them. The CDR3: CASSILTYEQYF. The CDR3, as DNA: TGTGCCAGTAGTATACTTACCTACGAGCAGTACTTC.

The chain combines TRBV18 with TRBJ2-3; unclear D gene. Trimming left V 2 bases short and J 0 bases short, with 12 bases between. The CDR3 loop spans 16 amino acids. CDR1 is KGHSH, CDR2 LQKENI, per germline. The CDR3, as DNA: TGTGCCAGCTCACCAAGCGCGCGTACGAGCACAGATACGCAGTATTTT. It translates to CASSPSARTSTDTQYF.